This is a list of T cell receptor beta chains from one sample in a study of cytomegalovirus exposure and HLA in healthy donors. This table comes from immunoSEQ multiplex PCR, and its TCRdb copy is limited to in-frame clones, with some not included. The repertoire holds 120,000 or so clones, with approximately 89% as singletons. The specimen was PBMCs. Receptor source: a woman between 18 and 30 years old in good health and CMV-seronegative. The CDR3 runs from the conserved cysteine through the conserved F or W. Each record gives: J gene, D gene, clone size, V gene, CDR3 DNA, CDR3 protein. D genes are given only for firm matches. Clone size appears in some rows only: once, few, many, or a class for an expanded clone.

J gene: TRBJ2-1
D gene: TRBD2
clone size: many
V gene: TRBV4-2
CDR3 DNA: TGTGCCAGCAGCCAAGATGGGACTAGCGGGGGGTATGAGCAGTTCTTC
CDR3 protein: CASSQDGTSGGYEQFF

J gene: TRBJ1-2
D gene: .
clone size: .
V gene: TRBV14
CDR3 DNA: TGTGCCAGCAGCCACACCGGGGACATCTCTAACTATGGCTACACCTTC
CDR3 protein: CASSHTGDISNYGYTF

J gene: TRBJ1-5
D gene: .
clone size: .
V gene: TRBV30
CDR3 DNA: TGTGCCTGGAGCGGGGGGGCAATCAATCAGCCCCAGCATTTT
CDR3 protein: CAWSGGAINQPQHF

J gene: TRBJ1-2
D gene: .
clone size: few
V gene: TRBV27
CDR3 DNA: TGTGCCAGCAGCCCCGGCTATGGCTACACCTTC
CDR3 protein: CASSPGYGYTF

J gene: TRBJ1-2
D gene: .
clone size: .
V gene: TRBV27
CDR3 DNA: TGTGCCAGCAGTTTAGCAGGATCCTATGGCTACACCTTC
CDR3 protein: CASSLAGSYGYTF

J gene: TRBJ2-3
D gene: TRBD2
clone size: .
V gene: TRBV10-3
CDR3 DNA: TGTGCCATCAGCCGACTAGCGGGGAACACAGATACGCAGTATTTT
CDR3 protein: CAISRLAGNTDTQYF

J gene: TRBJ1-1
D gene: TRBD1
clone size: .
V gene: TRBV29-1
CDR3 DNA: TGCAGCGTTGTGGGGACAGGCAAGGGCACTGAAGCTTTCTTT
CDR3 protein: CSVVGTGKGTEAFF

J gene: TRBJ2-3
D gene: .
clone size: .
V gene: TRBV7-9
CDR3 DNA: TGTGCCAGCAGCTTGGGGGGTCCCAGCACAGATACGCAGTATTTT
CDR3 protein: CASSLGGPSTDTQYF

J gene: TRBJ1-5
D gene: TRBD1
clone size: .
V gene: TRBV28
CDR3 DNA: TGTGCCAGCAGTTCCAAGACAGGGAAGGTGAATCAGCCCCAGCATTTT
CDR3 protein: CASSSKTGKVNQPQHF

J gene: TRBJ1-2
D gene: TRBD1
clone size: .
V gene: TRBV5-1
CDR3 DNA: TGCGCCAGCAGCTCAACTCCGGACAGGGGATCTTCTGGCTACACCTTC
CDR3 protein: CASSSTPDRGSSGYTF

J gene: TRBJ2-2
D gene: TRBD2
clone size: .
V gene: TRBV27
CDR3 DNA: TGTGCCAGCAGTTTCCTCACCACTCCGGGACTAGCGGGAGCTTCCGTGGGAACCGGGGAGCTGTTTTTT
CDR3 protein: CASSFLTTPGLAGASVGTGELFF

J gene: TRBJ2-2
D gene: .
clone size: .
V gene: TRBV7-7
CDR3 DNA: TGTGCCAGCAGCATAGACCTATACCCCAACACCGGGGAGCTGTTTTTT
CDR3 protein: CASSIDLYPNTGELFF

J gene: TRBJ2-1
D gene: .
clone size: .
V gene: TRBV10-1
CDR3 DNA: TGCGCCAGCAGTGAGCAGTCGGGGTACTACAATGAGCAGTTCTTC
CDR3 protein: CASSEQSGYYNEQFF

J gene: TRBJ2-3
D gene: TRBD2
clone size: .
V gene: TRBV29-1
CDR3 DNA: TGCAGCGTTGGTAGCGGGAGTCGTACAGATACGCAGTATTTT
CDR3 protein: CSVGSGSRTDTQYF

J gene: TRBJ2-7
D gene: .
clone size: once
V gene: TRBV7-8
CDR3 DNA: TGTGCCAGCAGCGGGGAGGGCAGGGGCGCATCCTACGAGCAGTACTTC
CDR3 protein: CASSGEGRGASYEQYF

J gene: TRBJ1-1
D gene: TRBD1
clone size: .
V gene: TRBV6-4
CDR3 DNA: TGTGCCAGCAGGGGACAGACCAACACTGAAGCTTTCTTT
CDR3 protein: CASRGQTNTEAFF

J gene: TRBJ2-2
D gene: TRBD1
clone size: .
V gene: TRBV18
CDR3 DNA: TGTGCCAGCTCACCACCGAAAGGGACAGGGCCCACCGGGGAGCTGTTTTTT
CDR3 protein: CASSPPKGTGPTGELFF

J gene: TRBJ2-5
D gene: .
clone size: once
V gene: TRBV11-2
CDR3 DNA: TGTGCCAGCAGCTTAGTACTTCTGCCCCAAGAGACCCAGTACTTC
CDR3 protein: CASSLVLLPQETQYF

J gene: TRBJ1-3
D gene: TRBD1
clone size: .
V gene: TRBV4-2
CDR3 DNA: TGTGCCAGCAGCCAAGATTTTCAGGGGGCAACTGGAAACACCATATATTTT
CDR3 protein: CASSQDFQGATGNTIYF

J gene: TRBJ2-7
D gene: TRBD2
clone size: .
V gene: TRBV2
CDR3 DNA: TGTGCCAGCAGCACGGGACTAGCGGATCCCTACGAGCAGTACTTC
CDR3 protein: CASSTGLADPYEQYF

J gene: TRBJ2-2
D gene: .
clone size: .
V gene: TRBV2
CDR3 DNA: TGTGCCAGCAGCGAGGACTACACCGGGGAGCTGTTTTTT
CDR3 protein: CASSEDYTGELFF

J gene: TRBJ1-1
D gene: TRBD1
clone size: .
V gene: TRBV6-5
CDR3 DNA: TGTGCCAGCAGTTACACAGGGGGGGACACTGAAGCTTTCTTT
CDR3 protein: CASSYTGGDTEAFF

J gene: TRBJ2-3
D gene: TRBD1
clone size: .
V gene: TRBV13
CDR3 DNA: TGTGCCAGCAGCTTAGGGGGACAGGGAAGGACAGATACGCAGTATTTT
CDR3 protein: CASSLGGQGRTDTQYF

J gene: TRBJ1-1
D gene: .
clone size: once
V gene: TRBV6-1
CDR3 DNA: TGTGCCTGCGGGCGGGGATGGAACACTGAAGCTTTCTTT
CDR3 protein: CACGRGWNTEAFF

J gene: TRBJ2-1
D gene: TRBD2
clone size: .
V gene: TRBV4-3
CDR3 DNA: TGCGCCAGCAGCCAGGCGGGGGGGGTGGATGAGCAGTTCTTC
CDR3 protein: CASSQAGGVDEQFF

J gene: TRBJ1-1
D gene: .
clone size: once
V gene: TRBV2
CDR3 DNA: TGTGCCAGGGGCGGGAGCGGGAACACTGAAGCTTTCTTT
CDR3 protein: CARGGSGNTEAFF

J gene: TRBJ2-5
D gene: TRBD2
clone size: .
V gene: TRBV7-2
CDR3 DNA: TGTGCCAGCAGCCGTAGCGGGAGCCAAGAGACCCAGTACTTC
CDR3 protein: CASSRSGSQETQYF

J gene: TRBJ1-1
D gene: .
clone size: .
V gene: TRBV4-3
CDR3 DNA: TGCGCCAGCAGCCAAGTCCCGGGGAGCGTTCGGGCTTTCTTT
CDR3 protein: CASSQVPGSVRAFF

J gene: TRBJ1-1
D gene: .
clone size: .
V gene: TRBV28
CDR3 DNA: TGTGCCAGCAGTTTCCAGGGTATGAACACTGAAGCTTTCTTT
CDR3 protein: CASSFQGMNTEAFF

J gene: TRBJ2-3
D gene: TRBD2
clone size: .
V gene: TRBV2
CDR3 DNA: TGTGCCATCACTAGCGGGAGCACAGATACGCAGTATTTT
CDR3 protein: CAITSGSTDTQYF

J gene: TRBJ2-2
D gene: TRBD1
clone size: .
V gene: TRBV7-2
CDR3 DNA: TGTGCCAGCAGCCTCGGACAGGGCCCCGGGGAGCTGTTTTTT
CDR3 protein: CASSLGQGPGELFF

J gene: TRBJ2-5
D gene: TRBD2
clone size: .
V gene: TRBV28
CDR3 DNA: TGTGCCAGCAGTGCGAAGCGGGGGGAAGAGACCCAGTACTTC
CDR3 protein: CASSAKRGEETQYF

J gene: TRBJ2-7
D gene: TRBD2
clone size: once
V gene: TRBV5-5
CDR3 DNA: TGTGCCAGCAGCTGGGCTTCGGGACTAGACCTCTCCTACGAGCAGTACTTC
CDR3 protein: CASSWASGLDLSYEQYF

J gene: TRBJ2-1
D gene: .
clone size: .
V gene: TRBV9
CDR3 DNA: TGTGCCAGCAGCGTAGTCGTCTTCAGTGAGCAGTTCTTC
CDR3 protein: CASSVVVFSEQFF

J gene: TRBJ1-5
D gene: .
clone size: .
V gene: TRBV14
CDR3 DNA: TGTGCCAGCAGCCAAGACACGCAGGGCGTACAGCCCCAGCATTTT
CDR3 protein: CASSQDTQGVQPQHF

J gene: TRBJ2-5
D gene: TRBD2
clone size: .
V gene: TRBV29-1
CDR3 DNA: TGCAGCGTTCAGGATCGCCCTGGACTAGCGGGAGTGGGTTGGAATCAAGAGACCCAGTACTTC
CDR3 protein: CSVQDRPGLAGVGWNQETQYF

J gene: TRBJ2-5
D gene: .
clone size: .
V gene: TRBV5-6
CDR3 DNA: TGTGCCAGCAGCTTACAGAATTTGGAGACCCAGTACTTC
CDR3 protein: CASSLQNLETQYF

J gene: TRBJ2-2
D gene: TRBD2
clone size: .
V gene: TRBV4-1
CDR3 DNA: TGCGCCAGCAGCGTCCCTAGCGGGACCGGGGAGCTGTTTTTT
CDR3 protein: CASSVPSGTGELFF

J gene: TRBJ2-1
D gene: TRBD2
clone size: .
V gene: TRBV7-8
CDR3 DNA: TGTGCCAGCAGCCTCCAGGTCCGGGGGGGCTACAATGAGCAGTTCTTC
CDR3 protein: CASSLQVRGGYNEQFF

J gene: TRBJ2-2
D gene: .
clone size: .
V gene: TRBV7-6
CDR3 DNA: TGTGCCAGCAGCTTACGGGGCGGGCAGGGGACCACCGGGGAGCTGTTTTTT
CDR3 protein: CASSLRGGQGTTGELFF

J gene: TRBJ1-3
D gene: .
clone size: .
V gene: TRBV28
CDR3 DNA: TGTGCCAGCAGTCCAAATCGGTTCTCTGGAAACACCATATATTTT
CDR3 protein: CASSPNRFSGNTIYF